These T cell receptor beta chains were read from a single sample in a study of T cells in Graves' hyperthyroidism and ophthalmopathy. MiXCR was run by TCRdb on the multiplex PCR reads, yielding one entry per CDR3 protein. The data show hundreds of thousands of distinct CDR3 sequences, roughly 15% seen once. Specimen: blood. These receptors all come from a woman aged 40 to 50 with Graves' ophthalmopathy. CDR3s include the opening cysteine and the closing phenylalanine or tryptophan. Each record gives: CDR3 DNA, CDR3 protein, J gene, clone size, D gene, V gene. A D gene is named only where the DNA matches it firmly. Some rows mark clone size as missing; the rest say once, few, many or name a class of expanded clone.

TGTGCCAGCAGTGAAAGGACCTGGGGGCCTTCCCTCTATGGCTACACCTTC | CASSERTWGPSLYGYTF | TRBJ1-2 | - | - | TRBV6-1
TGTGCCAGCACCGAAACAGGTGACTATGGCTACACCTTC | CASTETGDYGYTF | TRBJ1-2 | many | - | TRBV12-3/TRBV12-4
TGTGCCTGGAGGGGGGACGGGAGCACTGAAGCTTTCTTT | CAWRGDGSTEAFF | TRBJ1-1 | - | - | TRBV30
TGTGCCAGCAGTTACGGGCAGAGATTCACTGAAGCTTCCTTT | CASSYGQRFTEASF | TRBJ1-1 | many | - | TRBV6-2/TRBV6-3
TGTGCCAGCAGCAGGGACAGGGTCGGGTCCTACGAGCAGTACTTC | CASSRDRVGSYEQYF | TRBJ2-7 | many | TRBD1 | TRBV6-1
TGTGCCAGCAGTACCCGGGGCCGCGGCGGCTACACCTTC | CASSTRGRGGYTF | TRBJ1-2 | few | - | TRBV6-1
TGCAGTGCTAGAGATGGCTGGCGGGCCAGCTCCTACGAGCAGTACTTC | CSARDGWRASSYEQYF | TRBJ2-7 | many | - | TRBV20-1
TGTGCCAGCAGCGTAGGTTTTGTGAAAGAGACCCAGTACTTC | CASSVGFVKETQYF | TRBJ2-5 | many | - | TRBV9
TGCAGTGCTAGAGATCAAGGGGCGGGAGAGACCCAGTACTTC | CSARDQGAGETQYF | TRBJ2-5 | many | - | TRBV20-1
TGTGCCAGCAGCTTAGGCTCGCGGTTGGGGTATACCGGGGAGCTGTTTTTT | CASSLGSRLGYTGELFF | TRBJ2-2 | - | - | TRBV7-8
TGTGCCACCAGTAAGAGGGGGCTGATGTACTTC | CATSKRGLMYF | TRBJ2-5 | many | TRBD1 | TRBV24-1
TGTGCCAGCAGTTTCGGCTTCTCAGGGGGAACTGAAGCTTTCTTT | CASSFGFSGGTEAFF | TRBJ1-1 | many | TRBD1 | TRBV28
TGTGCCAGCAGTCAGGCTCATAATTCACCCCTCCACTTT | CASSQAHNSPLHF | TRBJ1-6 | few | - | TRBV12-3/TRBV12-4
TGTGCCAGCAGTTTAGCTATATTGGTGGGCGCGCACACCTTC | CASSLAILVGAHTF | TRBJ1-2 | many | - | TRBV28
TGTGCCAGTAGTACCGATAGCGGGACCAAAAACATTCAGTACTTC | CASSTDSGTKNIQYF | TRBJ2-4 | - | TRBD2 | TRBV19
TGTGCCAGCAGTAAAACAAGGGACTATGGCTACACCTTC | CASSKTRDYGYTF | TRBJ1-2 | - | - | TRBV12-3/TRBV12-4
TGTGCCACCAGCCCTACAGGGAGTCAGCCCCAGCATTTT | CATSPTGSQPQHF | TRBJ1-5 | many | - | TRBV15
TGCGCCAGCAGCCAAAAGACTAGCGTAGCCAAAAACATTCAGTACTTC | CASSQKTSVAKNIQYF | TRBJ2-4 | many | TRBD2 | TRBV4-1
TGTGCCAGCTTGCTTCGGTTGAACACTGAAGCTTTCTTT | CASLLRLNTEAFF | TRBJ1-1 | few | - | TRBV13
TGTGCCAGCAGTTCTGAAGGACGCACTGAGGCTTTCTTT | CASSSEGRTEAFF | TRBJ1-1 | - | - | TRBV6-5
TGTGCCAGCAGTGAAACGGGGGGATTCAATGAGCAGTTCTTC | CASSETGGFNEQFF | TRBJ2-1 | - | TRBD2 | TRBV6-1
TGTGCCAGCAGTGCGGGAAGGGGCCCGGGATGGTCCCATAGCAATCAGCCCCAGCATTTT | CASSAGRGPGWSHSNQPQHF | TRBJ1-5 | few | - | TRBV6-1
TGTGCCAGTAGTTGGACAGGAGGAAACTATGGCTACACCTTC | CASSWTGGNYGYTF | TRBJ1-2 | few | TRBD1 | TRBV19
TGTGCCAGTATTAAATGGCCGAAGGGGCAGAACACTGAAGCTTTCTTT | CASIKWPKGQNTEAFF | TRBJ1-1 | - | - | TRBV19
TGTGCCAGCAGCTTCACGAGGACAGGGGGCGTACATTTGGTGCGTGAGTACTTC | CASSFTRTGGVHLVREYF | TRBJ2-7 | many | TRBD1 | TRBV27
TGCGCCAGCAGCTTCTCAGGGATAACAGAGACCCAGTACTTC | CASSFSGITETQYF | TRBJ2-5 | many | - | TRBV5-1
TGTGCCACCAGCAGAGAACAGGGACAAGAGACCCAGTACTTC | CATSREQGQETQYF | TRBJ2-5 | many | - | TRBV15
TGTGCCAGCAGTACAGGGTTAGTGACCCTCGAGCAGTACTTC | CASSTGLVTLEQYF | TRBJ2-7 | many | - | TRBV12-3/TRBV12-4
TGCGCCAGCAGCTTGGGTCTCGGGGGCGGACAAGAGACCCAGTACTTC | CASSLGLGGGQETQYF | TRBJ2-5 | many | - | TRBV5-1
TGTGCCAGCAGCCCATCGGAGGGGGCCAATCAGCCCCAGCATTTT | CASSPSEGANQPQHF | TRBJ1-5 | many | TRBD1 | TRBV7-6
TGTGCCAGCAGCTTAAGGGGAGAAGAGCAGTTCTTC | CASSLRGEEQFF | TRBJ2-1 | few | - | TRBV7-2
TGTGCCAGCAACGCCGAGCCGGGCCTCCAAGAGACCCAGTACTTC | CASNAEPGLQETQYF | TRBJ2-5 | few | - | TRBV11-2
TGTGCCAGCAGTTGGACTAGAGTCGACATTCAGTACTTC | CASSWTRVDIQYF | TRBJ2-4 | - | TRBD2 | TRBV28
TGTGCCAGCAGTGCATCTCGGGGAAGCTCCTACGAGCAGTACTTC | CASSASRGSSYEQYF | TRBJ2-7 | many | - | TRBV25-1
TGCGCCAGCAGCCAAGAGGACTCCGCCCGGATAAGGACCCAGTACTTC | CASSQEDSARIRTQYF | TRBJ2-5 | - | - | TRBV4-1
TGTGCCAGCAGCCAAGATCTGGGGGGAATGAACACCGGGGAGCTGTTTTTT | CASSQDLGGMNTGELFF | TRBJ2-2 | - | - | TRBV4-2
TGCAGCGTCCTGACAGGGGTAAGTCAGCCCCAGCATTTT | CSVLTGVSQPQHF | TRBJ1-5 | many | TRBD1 | TRBV29-1
TGTACCAGCAGTTTACACGGCGGGACAGGGAGCAACGAGCAGTACTTC | CTSSLHGGTGSNEQYF | TRBJ2-7 | few | TRBD1 | TRBV28
TGTGCCAGCAGCTTAGTCGGGCAGGGTGCTAGCGAGCAGTACTTC | CASSLVGQGASEQYF | TRBJ2-7 | many | - | TRBV7-2
TGTGCCAGCAGCGGAGCGGGTTCCGGTGGCTATGGCTACACCTTC | CASSGAGSGGYGYTF | TRBJ1-2 | many | - | TRBV9
TGTGCCAGCGGGGGACAGGGGGTCACTGGGGCCAACGTCCTGACTTTC | CASGGQGVTGANVLTF | TRBJ2-6 | many | TRBD1 | TRBV6-2/TRBV6-3
TGCAGCGTTCTGGACAGAACCTACGAGCAGTACTTC | CSVLDRTYEQYF | TRBJ2-7 | many | - | TRBV29-1
TGTGCCAGCAGTCAGACTAGCGGGAAAACAGAGACCCAGTACTTC | CASSQTSGKTETQYF | TRBJ2-5 | few | TRBD2 | TRBV28
TGTGCCAGCAGTCGCTTCAAGGGCTACTCCTACGAGCAGTACTTC | CASSRFKGYSYEQYF | TRBJ2-7 | many | - | TRBV28
TGCAGTGCTAGTCGTGACTCCGAGCAGTACTTC | CSASRDSEQYF | TRBJ2-7 | many | - | TRBV20-1
TGCGCCAGCAGATTAAGCGGGACCGGCTACGAGCAGTACTTC | CASRLSGTGYEQYF | TRBJ2-7 | many | TRBD2 | TRBV5-1
TGCAGTGCTAAAGAAGGGGTATCTAGCCAGTACTTC | CSAKEGVSSQYF | TRBJ2-5 | - | - | TRBV20-1
TGCGCCAGCAGCTCTGGGATCGGGGAGCTGTTTTTT | CASSSGIGELFF | TRBJ2-2 | - | - | TRBV5-1
TGTGCCAGCAGTTACGGCGCGGTAGGGGGAGGGGCAGGATACACCGGGGAGCTGTTTTTT | CASSYGAVGGGAGYTGELFF | TRBJ2-2 | many | - | TRBV6-2/TRBV6-3
TGTGCCAGCAACACCATGTCGGGAGGAGACACCATATATTTT | CASNTMSGGDTIYF | TRBJ1-3 | many | - | TRBV12-3/TRBV12-4
TGTGCCAGCAGCTTAAGCTTTTGGACCTACGAGCAGTACTTC | CASSLSFWTYEQYF | TRBJ2-7 | medium-sized | - | TRBV7-8
TGTGCCAGCAGTTTTGAGCGGGAGTTGTCCGGGGAGCTGTTTTTT | CASSFERELSGELFF | TRBJ2-2 | many | TRBD2 | TRBV12-3/TRBV12-4
TGTGCCAGCAGCTGGGGACTAGCGGGAGTAGGGGAGCAGTACTTC | CASSWGLAGVGEQYF | TRBJ2-7 | - | TRBD2 | TRBV5-5
TGTGCCAGCATATGGGCAGGGGGCCTCACTGAAGCTTTCTTT | CASIWAGGLTEAFF | TRBJ1-1 | many | TRBD1 | TRBV2
TGTGCCAGCAGGACAGCCACTAACACTGAAGCTTTCTTT | CASRTATNTEAFF | TRBJ1-1 | many | - | TRBV28